A single sample is the source of the 14 T cell receptor beta chains below, sequenced in a study of control samples from healthy donors and cancer patients. Produced via immunoSEQ multiplex PCR; TCRdb's table is partial and in-frame only. The sample lists 150,000 to 200,000 clones, 93% occurring once. The sample was blood. The receptor source for this set is a woman in her sixties in good health.

J is TRBJ2-5 and V is TRBV5-1; D not certain. Per the germline V gene, CDR1 is SGHRS and CDR2 is YFSETQ. The CDR3 extends over 13 amino acids. V was pared by 0 bases and J by 5 bases, with 8 bases between. CDR3 protein: CASSLASRETQYF. Here the CDR3 DNA reads TGCGCCAGCAGCTTGGCCTCCCGGGAGACCCAGTACTTC.

The V gene is TRBV6-1, the J gene TRBJ1-2; D is unresolved. The CDR3 contains 13 residues. V was clipped by 2 bases and J by 7 bases, with 11 bases between them. Germline CDR1 reads MNHNS; CDR2 reads SASEGT. The CDR3 loop is CASSEPRATGYTF. CDR3 nucleotides: TGTGCCAGCAGTGAACCAAGGGCGACTGGCTACACCTTC.

V is TRBV5-5 and J is TRBJ2-5; 14 nucleotides agree with TRBD2. With 3 bases clipped from V and 2 bases from J, the junction kept 3 bases outside the gene matches. CDR1 is SGHKS and CDR2 is YYEKEE in the germline V gene (reference sequence). The CDR3 has 16 amino acids. CDR3 bases: TGTGCCAGCAGCTCCGGACTAGCGGGGGGACAAGAGACCCAGTACTTC. Amino acid sequence: CASSSGLAGGQETQYF.

This sequence joins TRBV12-3 or TRBV12-4 and TRBJ1-2; the match to TRBD1 covers 8 bases. With 3 bases clipped from V and 8 bases from J, the junction kept 5 bases outside the gene matches. CDR3 size: 13 residues. CDR3 coding DNA: TGTGCCAGCAGTTTTGACAGGGGTGACGGCTACACCTTC. Its protein is CASSFDRGDGYTF.

The CDR3: CASSPRRIAGGWYNEQFF. For the CDR3, the DNA is TGTGCCAGCAGCCCGAGAAGGATAGCGGGGGGGTGGTACAATGAGCAGTTCTTC. The J gene is TRBJ2-1, the V gene TRBV7-8; 11 bases are a match to TRBD2. Germline trimming cut 5 bases from V and 4 bases from J; bases unmatched to any gene: 13. CDR3 length: 18 residues. The germline V gene has CDR1 SGHVS and CDR2 FQNEAQ.

This clone occurred once. This rearrangement joins TRBV2 to TRBJ2-3; D remains unclear. This CDR3 contains 11 residues. CDR1 is SNHLY and CDR2 is FYNNEI in the germline V gene. V was cut by 6 bases and J by 4 bases, with 5 bases left in between. CDR3 coding DNA: TGTGCCAGCAGCCCCGCAGATACGCAGTATTTT. Amino acid sequence: CASSPADTQYF. Variable domain in full (rest from reference TRBV2 and TRBJ2-3): EPEVTQTPSHQVTQMGQEVILRCVPISNHLYFYWYRQILGQKVEFLVSFYNNEISEKSEIFDDQFSVERPDGSNFTLKIRSTKLEDSAMYFCASSPADTQYFGPGTRLTVL.

The CDR3 sequence: CASSKWTENEKLFF. The CDR3, as DNA: TGTGCCAGCAGTAAGTGGACAGAGAATGAAAAACTGTTTTTT. The gene calls are TRBV2 and TRBJ1-4, with TRBD1 as a possible D gene (6 bases). This CDR3 has 14 amino acids. Germline lookup yields CDR1 SNHLY and CDR2 FYNNEI. Between the trimmed V and J ends, which lost 5 bases and 5 bases, there was a span of 12 bases.

CDR3 region: CASSVRTVNTEAFF. The CDR3 coding sequence is TGTGCCAGCAGCGTTAGGACAGTGAACACTGAAGCTTTCTTT. The chain employs TRBV7-2 and TRBJ1-1; D may be TRBD1 (6 bases). Per the germline V gene, CDR1 is SGHTA and CDR2 is FQGNSA. V shed 5 bases and J shed 0 bases, with 10 bases lying between them. This CDR3 comprises 14 residues.

V usage is TRBV6-2 or TRBV6-3 and J usage is TRBJ2-3; 10 bases align to TRBD2. This CDR3 is 17 amino acids long. From germline, CDR1 is MNHEY and CDR2 SVGEGT. V shed 0 bases and J 2 bases; nucleotides not matched to a gene: 5. The CDR3 DNA sequence: TGTGCCAGCAGTTACTCCCCTAGCGGGGGCATCACAGATACGCAGTATTTT. Amino acids: CASSYSPSGGITDTQYF.

The V gene is TRBV10-3, the J gene TRBJ2-3; D is ambiguous. The ends were cut back, 2 bases at V and 2 bases at J, with 14 bases in the middle. Germline lookup yields CDR1 ENHRY and CDR2 SYGVKD. This CDR3 spans 16 amino acids. CDR3 in DNA: TGTGCCATCAGTGAGACCCGGGCCCAACCCACAGATACGCAGTATTTT. Its protein product is CAISETRAQPTDTQYF.

The chain recombines TRBV2 with TRBJ1-2; D remains ambiguous. Germline V gene sequence: CDR1 SNHLY, CDR2 FYNNEI. V was pared by 2 bases and J by 6 bases, with 13 bases between. The CDR3 length is 14 residues. The CDR3 nucleotides read TGTGCCAGCAGTGAATTGGGTGTACAAAATGGCTACACCTTC. Its translation: CASSELGVQNGYTF.

The rearrangement uses TRBV11-2 and TRBJ2-7, with TRBD1 matching 9 bases. There are 16 residues in the CDR3. The junction had 10 bases not matched to a gene; V was cut back by 5 bases and J by 2 bases. Germline lookup yields CDR1 SGHAT and CDR2 FQNNGV. In DNA, the CDR3 is TGTGCCAGCAGCGCTTATCCGGGACAGGGCACCTACGAGCAGTACTTC. This gives the protein CASSAYPGQGTYEQYF.

V and J are TRBV7-8 and TRBJ1-2, with 8 bases fitting TRBD1. The V segment lost 1 base and the J segment 5 bases; nucleotides outside the gene matches: 0. This CDR3 spans 13 amino acids. Per germline, CDR1 SGHVS and CDR2 FQNEAQ. The CDR3: CASSLDRGYGYTF. The CDR3 DNA sequence: TGTGCCAGCAGCTTAGACAGGGGGTATGGCTACACCTTC.

J is TRBJ1-1 and V is TRBV25-1, with 8 bases that match TRBD1. Germline trimming cut 4 bases from V and 0 bases from J; bases unmatched to any gene: 4. Per the germline V gene, CDR1 is MGHDK and CDR2 is SYGVNS. The CDR3 has 15 amino acids. CDR3 residues: CASSAQTGVNTEAFF. The CDR3 DNA reads as TGTGCCAGCAGTGCCCAGACAGGGGTGAACACTGAAGCTTTCTTT. The full variable domain, completed using reference TRBV25-1 and TRBJ1-1, is EADIYQTPRYLVIGTGKKITLECSQTMGHDKMYWYQQDPGMELHLIHYSYGVNSTEKGDLSSESTVSRIRTEHFPLTLESARPSHTSQYLCASSAQTGVNTEAFFGQGTRLTVV.